The 11 T cell receptor beta chains given below trace back to one sample, sequenced in a study of T cell responses to AZD1222 COVID-19 vaccine (dated by TCRdb to the early 2020s). Library construction relied on the immunoSEQ multiplex PCR assay. TCRdb took over this immuneACCESS table, retaining in-frame rearrangements with V and J assigned. Such tables are incomplete; in checked studies, under half of the missing clones stem from an unresolved V gene, and the remainder is unexplained. This sample comprises 180,000 or so clones, approximately 91% of them detected only once. The ten top clones hold less than 2.5% of the sample. Sample time point, as interpreted from the label and publication: about 28 days (+/-7) after the second vaccine dose. The starting material was peripheral blood, obtained 28 days after the second AZD1222 dose. These TCRs come from an adult who received the AZD1222 COVID-19 vaccine.

This rearrangement joins TRBV3-1 (or the pseudogene TRBV3-2) to TRBJ2-5; perhaps TRBD2 as D (6 bases). The CDR3 sequence is 15 residues long. CDR1 and CDR2 from the germline V gene are LGHDT and YNNKEL (reference sequence). V gave up 1 base and J gave up 4 bases, with 13 bases separating them. As DNA, the CDR3 is TGTGCCAGCAGCCAAGCTCTAGCGCTCGGAGAGACCCAGTACTTC. Amino acids: CASSQALALGETQYF.

The chain is built from TRBV7-8 and TRBJ1-5, with D possibly being TRBD1 (6 bases). This CDR3 region has 14 residues. The V and J ends lost 5 bases and 11 bases respectively, with 19 bases between them. The germline V gene has CDR1 SGHVS and CDR2 FQNEAQ. The CDR3 nucleotides read TGTGCCAGCAGCCCAGCTCAGGGGTTAGGGTCCCAGCATTTT. It specifies CASSPAQGLGSQHF.

The rearrangement links TRBV28 to TRBJ2-7, with 7 bases matching TRBD2. Germline V gives CDR1 MDHEN, CDR2 SYDVKM. The CDR3 is made up of 15 amino acids. V gave up 2 bases and J gave up 1 base; unmatched junction bases: 5. The CDR3 DNA follows: TGTGCCAGCAGTTTACCGCTAGCGGAGTCCTACGAGCAGTACTTC. Its protein is CASSLPLAESYEQYF. Looking up the rest from reference TRBV28 and TRBJ2-7 gives the full variable domain: DVKVTQSSRYLVKRTGEKVFLECVQDMDHENMFWYRQDPGLGLRLIYFSYDVKMKEKGDIPEGYSVSREKKERFSLILESASTNQTSMYLCASSLPLAESYEQYFGPGTRLTVT.

This clone appeared a single time. The chain recombines TRBV5-4 with TRBJ2-1; D unclear. V shed 2 bases and J shed 4 bases, with 1 base lying between them. Germline V lookup: CDR1 SGHNT, CDR2 YYREEE (reference sequence). CDR3 size: 11 residues. The CDR3 sequence is CASSFYNEQFF. CDR3 sequence (DNA): TGTGCCAGCAGCTTTTACAATGAGCAGTTCTTC.

The rearrangement uses TRBV6-5 and TRBJ1-1; tentative D call: TRBD1 (5 bases). Trimming pared 2 bases from V and 10 bases from J, leaving 14 bases between. This CDR3 comprises 13 residues. Germline V CDR1 and CDR2: MNHEY, SVGAGI. The CDR3 here is CASSYTLGGGAFF. CDR3 coding DNA: TGTGCCAGCAGTTACACGCTCGGGGGGGGAGCTTTCTTT.

The chain has TRBV18 and TRBJ1-1; D remains ambiguous. CDR3 length: 12 amino acids. From germline, CDR1 is KGHSH and CDR2 LQKENI. With 2 bases removed from V and 5 bases from J, the gap between germline ends came to 6 bases. This CDR3 reads CASSPARTEAFF. The CDR3 DNA follows: TGTGCCAGCTCACCAGCCAGGACTGAAGCTTTCTTT.

The chain is built from TRBV11-3 and TRBJ1-3; D is unclear. The CDR3 has 12 amino acids. Looked up from germline, CDR1 is SGHNT and CDR2 is YENEEA. V lost 3 bases and J 3 bases, leaving 3 bases between the germline ends. CDR3 DNA: TGTGCCAGCAGCTTGGATGGAAACACCATATATTTT. Translated, it gives CASSLDGNTIYF.

The genes are TRBV6-4 and TRBJ2-1; 10 nucleotides align to TRBD1. CDR1 and CDR2 (germline): MRHNA, SNTAGT. The CDR3 is made up of 15 amino acids. Unmatched junction bases numbered 6, after V lost 6 bases and J lost 4 bases. The CDR3 is CASRRQGAGYNEQFF. The CDR3 DNA reads as TGTGCCAGCAGACGACAGGGGGCTGGATACAATGAGCAGTTCTTC.

The V gene is TRBV27, the J gene TRBJ2-1; 9 positions match TRBD2. This CDR3 spans 15 amino acids. Per germline, CDR1 MNHEY and CDR2 SMNVEV (reference sequence). V shed 6 bases and J 11 bases; nucleotides not matched to a gene: 14. This CDR3 reads CASRVAGGPSNKQFF. In DNA, the CDR3 is TGTGCCAGCAGGGTGGCGGGAGGGCCCTCCAACAAGCAGTTCTTC.

J is TRBJ1-1 and V is TRBV6-1; perhaps TRBD1 as D (6 bases). Germline CDR1 MNHNS, CDR2 SASEGT. V was cut by 2 bases and J by 5 bases, with 12 bases left in between. CDR3 size: 14 residues. CDR3 DNA: TGTGCCAGCAGTGAAAAGGGAAGGGGGACTGAAGCTTTCTTT. It is translated as CASSEKGRGTEAFF.

V and J are TRBV7-8 and TRBJ2-5, with D possibly TRBD1 on 6 matching bases. Germline assignment: CDR1 SGHVS and CDR2 FQNEAQ. The CDR3 spans 15 residues. Trimming removed 5 bases from V and 2 bases from J, with 15 bases in between. The CDR3 DNA reads TGTGCCAGCAGCGTCGGGACACACTTTCAAGAGACCCAGTACTTC. It encodes CASSVGTHFQETQYF.